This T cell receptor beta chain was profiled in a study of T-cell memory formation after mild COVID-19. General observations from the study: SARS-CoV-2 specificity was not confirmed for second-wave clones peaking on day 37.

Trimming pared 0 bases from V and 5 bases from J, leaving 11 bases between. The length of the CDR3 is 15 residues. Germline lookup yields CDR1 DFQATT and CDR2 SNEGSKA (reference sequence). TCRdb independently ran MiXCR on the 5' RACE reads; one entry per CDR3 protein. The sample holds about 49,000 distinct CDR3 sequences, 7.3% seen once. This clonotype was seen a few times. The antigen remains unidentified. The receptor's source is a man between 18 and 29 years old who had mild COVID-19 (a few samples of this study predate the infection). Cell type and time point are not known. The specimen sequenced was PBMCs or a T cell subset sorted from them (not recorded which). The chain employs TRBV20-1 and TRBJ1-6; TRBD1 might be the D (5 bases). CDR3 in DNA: TGCAGTGCTAGAGAACCCCAGGGCCATAATTCACCCCTCCACTTT. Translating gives CSAREPQGHNSPLHF.